A single sample is the source of the 13 T cell receptor beta chains below, sequenced in a study of monozygotic twins with inflammatory bowel disease. TCRdb reprocessed the 5' RACE reads and stores each CDR3 protein as one record, lacking DNA. This repertoire includes under 200,000 distinct CDR3 sequences. Sequenced sample: blood. All receptors come from a human donor with ulcerative colitis or Crohn's disease, or a healthy co-twin of an affected twin (not recorded which).

V usage is TRBV15 and J usage is TRBJ2-1; with no DNA, the TCRdb D assignment of TRBD2 cannot be verified. The germline V gene has CDR1 LNHNV and CDR2 YYDKDF (reference sequence). This CDR3 is built from 13 residues. The chain's CDR3 is CATSRQTGDEQFF.

The chain uses TRBV9 and TRBJ2-7. The CDR3 runs 14 residues. CDR1 is SGDLS, CDR2 YYNGEE, per germline. CDR3: CASSPRPGAYEQYF.

This clonotype is medium-sized by frequency. V is TRBV7-9 and J is TRBJ1-2; the TCRdb call, TRBD1, lacks DNA for checking. The germline CDR1 and CDR2 sequences are SEHNR and FQNEAQ (reference sequence). The CDR3 consists of 13 residues. The CDR3 is CASSLVGGYGYTF. The full variable domain, with the rest looked up from reference TRBV7-9 and TRBJ1-2, is DTGVSQNPRHKITKRGQNVTFRCDPISEHNRLYWYRQTLGQGPEFLTYFQNEAQLEKSRLLSDRFSAERPKGSFSTLEIQRTEQGDSAMYLCASSLVGGYGYTFGSGTRLTVV.

V usage is TRBV7-6 and J usage is TRBJ1-2; TCRdb names TRBD1, which stays unverified in the absence of DNA. Germline values: CDR1 SGHVS, CDR2 FNYEAQ. The CDR3 extends over 17 amino acids. The CDR3 is CASSPGTGARINYGYTF.

The CDR3 loop reads CASSLDYRYNEQFF. The V call is TRBV5-1, the J call TRBJ2-1. CDR1 and CDR2 from the germline V gene are SGHRS and YFSETQ. There are 14 residues in the CDR3. Drawing the rest from reference TRBV5-1 and TRBJ2-1, the complete variable domain is KAGVTQTPRYLIKTRGQQVTLSCSPISGHRSVSWYQQTPGQGLQFLFEYFSETQRNKGNFPGRFSGRQFSNSRSEMNVSTLELGDSALYLCASSLDYRYNEQFFGPGTRLTVL.

The J gene is TRBJ2-1, the V gene TRBV5-1; TCRdb calls TRBD2, which cannot be checked without DNA. This CDR3 region has 16 residues. Germline CDR1 SGHRS, CDR2 YFSETQ. This CDR3 is CASSWGLAGGDDEQFF.

The chain recombines TRBV5-1 with TRBJ2-5; absent DNA, TCRdb's TRBD2 call cannot be checked. The CDR3 is made up of 15 amino acids. CDR1 and CDR2 (germline): SGHRS, YFSETQ. CDR3 loop: CASSSKRENRETQYF. The entire variable domain, with the rest obtained from reference TRBV5-1 and TRBJ2-5, is as follows: KAGVTQTPRYLIKTRGQQVTLSCSPISGHRSVSWYQQTPGQGLQFLFEYFSETQRNKGNFPGRFSGRQFSNSRSEMNVSTLELGDSALYLCASSSKRENRETQYFGPGTRLLVL.

The rearrangement links TRBV3-1 to TRBJ2-7; absent DNA, TCRdb's TRBD1 call cannot be checked. The V gene's germline CDR1 is LGHDT and CDR2 YNNKEL (reference sequence). This CDR3 has 14 amino acids. The CDR3: CASSQALGPYEQYF.

The rearrangement links TRBV6-6 to TRBJ2-1. The CDR3 is made up of 14 amino acids. CDR1 and CDR2 from the germline V gene are MNHNY and SVGAGI (reference sequence). CDR3 loop: CASSYSSSYNEQFF.

V and J are TRBV24-1 and TRBJ2-4; TCRdb selects TRBD1, and the lack of DNA leaves this call unchecked. Germline CDR1 KGHDR, CDR2 SFDVKD. The CDR3 loop spans 13 amino acids. The CDR3 sequence is CAIQDGEKNIQYF.

The chain carries TRBV29-1 and TRBJ2-1; the TRBD2 assignment by TCRdb is unverifiable without DNA. Per germline, CDR1 SQVTM and CDR2 ANQGSEA. The CDR3 covers 14 residues. CDR3 amino acids: CSVEDRTTLNEQFF.

The chain is built from TRBV27 and TRBJ1-1; TCRdb selects TRBD1, and the lack of DNA leaves this call unchecked. The CDR3 spans 14 residues. Germline-derived CDR1 and CDR2 are MNHEY and SMNVEV (reference sequence). CDR3 amino acids: CASSLSWPGGTAFF.

The gene calls are TRBV12-3 or TRBV12-4 and TRBJ1-2. The CDR3 length is 12 residues. CDR3 sequence: CASSGPFYGYTF.